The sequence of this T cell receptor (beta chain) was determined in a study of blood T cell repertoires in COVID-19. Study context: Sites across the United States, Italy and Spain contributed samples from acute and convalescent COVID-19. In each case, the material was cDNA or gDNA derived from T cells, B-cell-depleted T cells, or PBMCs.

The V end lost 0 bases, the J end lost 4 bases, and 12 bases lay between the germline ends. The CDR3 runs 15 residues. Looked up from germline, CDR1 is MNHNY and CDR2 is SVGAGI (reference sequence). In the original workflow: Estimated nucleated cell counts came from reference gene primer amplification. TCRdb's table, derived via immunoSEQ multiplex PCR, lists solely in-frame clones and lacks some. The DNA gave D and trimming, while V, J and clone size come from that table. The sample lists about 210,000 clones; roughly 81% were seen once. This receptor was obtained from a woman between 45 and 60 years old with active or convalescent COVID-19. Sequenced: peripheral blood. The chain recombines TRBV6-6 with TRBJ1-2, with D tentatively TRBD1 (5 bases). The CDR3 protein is CASSYSGGFSYGYTF. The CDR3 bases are TGTGCCAGCAGTTACTCGGGGGGTTTTAGCTATGGCTACACCTTC.